These 31 T cell receptor beta chains were all obtained from the same sample, sequenced in a study of immune evolution from preneoplasia to lung adenocarcinoma. This table comes from immunoSEQ multiplex PCR, and its TCRdb copy is limited to in-frame clones, with some not included. Of 4,000 to 4,500 clones detected, roughly 88% appear once; the ten largest clones hold almost 4%. Sequencing was done on a sample of FFPE minimally invasive lung adenocarcinoma tissue. The receptors were sampled from an older donor with lung adenocarcinoma.

The CDR3, as DNA: TGTGCCAGCAGCCACCCGGGCCGGGGAGCCGAAAAACTGTTTTTT. Amino acids: CASSHPGRGAEKLFF. The chain links TRBV14 to TRBJ1-4, with D uncertain. The CDR3 totals 15 residues. V was cut by 3 bases and J by 8 bases, with 16 bases left in between. Germline loops: CDR1 SGHDN, CDR2 FVKESK. The full variable domain, its missing parts supplied by reference TRBV14 and TRBJ1-4, is EAGVTQFPSHSVIEKGQTVTLRCDPISGHDNLYWYRRVMGKEIKFLLHFVKESKQDESGMPNNRFLAERTGGTYSTLKVQPAELEDSGVYFCASSHPGRGAEKLFFGSGTQLSVL.

The rearrangement joins TRBV10-1 to TRBJ2-3; 10 positions agree with TRBD2. The V gene end was trimmed by 4 bases and the J gene end by 4 bases; junction bases not matched to a gene: 11. CDR1 is WNHNN, CDR2 SYGVQD, per germline (reference sequence). The CDR3 consists of 17 residues. The CDR3 sequence is CASSGFASGSSADTQYF. Here the CDR3 DNA reads TGCGCCAGCAGTGGATTTGCTAGCGGGAGTAGCGCAGATACGCAGTATTTT.

V gene TRBV7-9 combines with J gene TRBJ2-7, with TRBD1 as a possible D gene (6 bases). The CDR3 loop spans 17 amino acids. Germline CDR1 SEHNR, CDR2 FQNEAQ (reference sequence). Trimming shortened V by 3 bases and J by 2 bases, and 20 bases separated the two germline ends. CDR3 region: CASSFQGAPGQPYEQYF. CDR3 bases: TGTGCCAGCAGCTTTCAAGGGGCGCCGGGACAACCCTACGAGCAGTACTTC. Supplemented by reference TRBV7-9 and TRBJ2-7, the full variable domain reads DTGVSQNPRHKITKRGQNVTFRCDPISEHNRLYWYRQTLGQGPEFLTYFQNEAQLEKSRLLSDRFSAERPKGSFSTLEIQRTEQGDSAMYLCASSFQGAPGQPYEQYFGPGTRLTVT.

The genes are TRBV30 and TRBJ1-1, with D unresolved. V lost 1 base and J lost 6, with 18 bases in between. The CDR3 loop spans 15 amino acids. The V gene's germline CDR1 is GTSNPN and CDR2 SVGIG (reference sequence). The CDR3 coding sequence is TGTGCCTGGAGTGCCGGACCCGGGTGGGAAGCTGAAGCTTTCTTT. This translates into CAWSAGPGWEAEAFF.

The rearrangement joins TRBV7-8 to TRBJ2-7; possibly TRBD2 for D (8 bases). CDR1 is SGHVS and CDR2 is FQNEAQ in the germline V gene. The ends were cut back, 10 bases at V and 0 bases at J, with 16 bases in the middle. The CDR3 extends over 14 amino acids. The CDR3 sequence: CATKTGTSSYEQYF. CDR3 nucleotides: TGTGCCACCAAGACAGGGACTAGCTCCTACGAGCAGTACTTC.

The rearrangement uses TRBV5-4 and TRBJ2-7; 14 bases fit TRBD2. This CDR3 is 18 amino acids long. J gave up 1 base and V 4 bases, and 10 bases lay outside the gene matches. CDR1 and CDR2 (germline): SGHNT, YYREEE (reference sequence). CDR3 nucleotide sequence: TGTGCCAGCAGCAGGGGGGGACTAGCGGGAGTATTATCCTACGAGCAGTACTTC. Residues: CASSRGGLAGVLSYEQYF.

DNA of the CDR3: TGTGCCAGCAGCTTAGCCACAGGGGGCTCTGGAAACACCATATATTTT. This sequence encodes CASSLATGGSGNTIYF. This sequence joins TRBV7-9 and TRBJ1-3; 8 positions match TRBD1. The CDR3 is 16 residues long. Germline trimming cut 0 bases from V and 0 bases from J; bases unmatched to any gene: 1. Germline CDR1 SEHNR, CDR2 FQNEAQ (reference sequence).

The chain links TRBV5-1 to TRBJ1-1, with 10 bases that match TRBD1. This CDR3 region has 13 residues. Germline loops: CDR1 SGHRS, CDR2 YFSETQ. Trimming removed 7 bases from V and 6 bases from J; junction bases left unmatched: 6. CDR3 region: CASRQGAGAEAFF. CDR3 bases: TGCGCCAGCCGACAGGGGGCTGGAGCTGAAGCTTTCTTT. Together with reference TRBV5-1 and TRBJ1-1, the CDR3 gives the full variable domain: KAGVTQTPRYLIKTRGQQVTLSCSPISGHRSVSWYQQTPGQGLQFLFEYFSETQRNKGNFPGRFSGRQFSNSRSEMNVSTLELGDSALYLCASRQGAGAEAFFGQGTRLTVV.

The rearrangement uses TRBV4-1 and TRBJ1-3; no definite D call. The CDR3 covers 19 residues. V shed 0 bases and J shed 4 bases, with 22 bases lying between them. Germline values: CDR1 MGHRA, CDR2 YSYEKL. The CDR3 reads CASSQEWRNNALVGNTIYF. The DNA for the CDR3 is TGCGCCAGCAGCCAAGAATGGCGGAACAATGCTCTAGTAGGAAACACCATATATTTT.

The chain links TRBV7-9 to TRBJ2-7, with D unclear. The V end lost 5 bases, the J end lost 2 bases, and 7 bases lay between the germline ends. The CDR3 runs 12 residues. The germline V gene has CDR1 SEHNR and CDR2 FQNEAQ (reference sequence). In DNA form, the CDR3 reads TGTGCCAGCAGCCTTACCCCCTACGAGCAGTACTTC. The encoded protein is CASSLTPYEQYF.

Only a few counts were recorded for this clone. V usage is TRBV7-2 and J usage is TRBJ2-3, with a weak D call TRBD2 (5 bases). The germline V and J ends were trimmed by 4 bases and 6 bases, with 8 bases remaining between them. This CDR3 region has 12 residues. CDR1 and CDR2 (germline): SGHTA, FQGNSA. Here the CDR3 DNA reads TGTGCCAGCAGCTCGGACTTTGATACGCAGTATTTT. Translation: CASSSDFDTQYF.

The chain links TRBV2 to TRBJ2-7; D might be TRBD2 (5 bases). Per germline, CDR1 SNHLY and CDR2 FYNNEI. V was cut by 0 bases and J by 1 base, with 7 bases left in between. This CDR3 comprises 14 residues. Here the CDR3 reads CASSEAEGSYEQYF. Written as DNA, the CDR3 is TGTGCCAGCAGTGAAGCAGAGGGTTCCTACGAGCAGTACTTC.

This sequence joins TRBV7-2 and TRBJ1-1; tentative D call: TRBD1 (5 bases). The CDR3 has 14 amino acids. The ends were cut back, 2 bases at V and 4 bases at J, with 11 bases in the middle. CDR1 is SGHTA and CDR2 is FQGNSA in the germline V gene. Here the CDR3 reads CASSLSGLLTEAFF. In DNA, the CDR3 is TGTGCCAGCAGCTTATCGGGGCTTCTCACTGAAGCTTTCTTT.

CDR3 sequence: CASRDPGQGTGYTF. The CDR3, as DNA: TGTGCCAGCCGAGACCCGGGACAGGGAACTGGCTACACCTTC. The chain has TRBV19 and TRBJ1-2; 9 bases are a match to TRBD1. Germline CDR1 reads LNHDA; CDR2 reads SQIVND (reference sequence). CDR3 size: 14 residues. The J segment lost 7 bases and the V segment lost 9 bases, leaving 12 bases of the junction unmatched.

The chain links TRBV28 to TRBJ1-4; 7 bases match TRBD1. Unmatched junction bases numbered 4, after V lost 5 bases and J lost 10 bases. CDR1 and CDR2 from the germline V gene are MDHEN and SYDVKM. This CDR3 comprises 12 residues. CDR3 residues: CASSLQGGKLFF. In DNA, the CDR3 is TGTGCCAGCAGTCTGCAGGGGGGAAAACTGTTTTTT.

This clone has a single count. This chain joins TRBV12-5 and TRBJ2-2; D possibly corresponds to TRBD2 (5 bases). V lost 6 bases and J lost 0, with 11 bases in between. CDR1 LGHNT and CDR2 FRNRAP come from the germline V gene. This CDR3 contains 15 residues. The CDR3 DNA reads as TGTGCTAGTGGACTAGGGATTGCGAACACCGGGGAGCTGTTTTTT. Translation: CASGLGIANTGELFF.

This chain links TRBV7-8 with TRBJ2-1; tentatively, D is TRBD1 (5 bases). The V end lost 1 base, the J end lost 4 bases, and 11 bases lay between the germline ends. Germline CDR1 SGHVS, CDR2 FQNEAQ. The CDR3 runs 15 residues. The CDR3: CASSLGQGLYNEQFF. The CDR3 DNA sequence: TGTGCCAGCAGCTTAGGGCAGGGTCTATACAATGAGCAGTTCTTC.

V is TRBV11-2 and J is TRBJ2-3, with 8 bases lining up with TRBD2. CDR3 length: 14 amino acids. V lost 5 bases, J lost 4 bases, and 5 bases stayed unmatched. In germline, CDR1 is SGHAT, CDR2 FQNNGV. CDR3 protein: CASSPAGVSDTQYF. CDR3 bases: TGTGCCAGCAGCCCAGCGGGAGTCTCAGATACGCAGTATTTT.

V is TRBV30 and J is TRBJ2-7; 10 bases line up with TRBD2. CDR1 and CDR2 (germline): GTSNPN, SVGIG (reference sequence). Trimming cost V 5 bases and J 1 base; bases outside gene matches: 2. The CDR3 covers 13 residues. The CDR3 sequence is CAWEREGSYEQYF. CDR3 coding DNA: TGTGCCTGGGAGCGGGAGGGGTCCTACGAGCAGTACTTC.

The genes are TRBV27 and TRBJ1-5; D is ambiguous. From germline, CDR1 is MNHEY and CDR2 SMNVEV (reference sequence). V was shortened by 2 bases and J by 0 bases, with 8 bases between the two germline ends. This CDR3 is 15 amino acids long. The CDR3, as DNA: TGTGCCAGCAGTTTAACGGTGGGTAGCAATCAGCCCCAGCATTTT. This encodes CASSLTVGSNQPQHF.

The chain uses TRBV5-1 and TRBJ2-7; 11 positions match TRBD2. V shed 5 bases, J shed 5 bases, and the junction held 9 bases outside the gene matches. CDR3 size: 15 residues. Germline V gene data show CDR1 as SGHRS and CDR2 as YFSETQ. The CDR3 sequence is CASSRSGRAVDEQYF. In nucleotides, the CDR3 is TGCGCCAGCAGTCGTAGCGGGAGGGCCGTGGACGAGCAGTACTTC. The variable domain in full, with the rest retrieved from reference TRBV5-1 and TRBJ2-7, is KAGVTQTPRYLIKTRGQQVTLSCSPISGHRSVSWYQQTPGQGLQFLFEYFSETQRNKGNFPGRFSGRQFSNSRSEMNVSTLELGDSALYLCASSRSGRAVDEQYFGPGTRLTVT.

The V call is TRBV10-3, the J call TRBJ2-3, with D perhaps TRBD2 (6 bases). From germline, CDR1 is ENHRY and CDR2 SYGVKD. CDR3 size: 14 residues. The V gene lost 4 bases and the J gene lost 4 bases, with 12 bases spanning the gap. CDR3 sequence: CAISVSGAADTQYF. DNA for the CDR3: TGTGCCATCAGTGTTAGCGGTGCCGCAGATACGCAGTATTTT.

The chain couples TRBV30 to TRBJ1-3; D uncertain. Looked up from germline, CDR1 is GTSNPN and CDR2 is SVGIG (reference sequence). This CDR3 spans 13 amino acids. V was cut by 0 bases and J by 1 base, with 4 bases left in between. CDR3 in amino acids: CAWSVGSGNTIYF. In DNA form, the CDR3 reads TGTGCCTGGAGTGTAGGGTCTGGAAACACCATATATTTT. Full variable domain (missing parts from reference TRBV30 and TRBJ1-3): SQTIHQWPATLVQPVGSPLSLECTVEGTSNPNLYWYRQAAGRGLQLLFYSVGIGQISSEVPQNLSASRPQDRQFILSSKKLLLSDSGFYLCAWSVGSGNTIYFGEGSWLTVV.

V is TRBV6-1 and J is TRBJ2-3, with 8 bases identical to TRBD1. Looked up from germline, CDR1 is MNHNS and CDR2 is SASEGT. CDR3 length: 14 amino acids. V shed 4 bases, J shed 1 base, and the junction held 1 base outside the gene matches. The CDR3 coding sequence is TGTGCCAGCAGTGTGGACAGGGGCACAGATACGCAGTATTTT. Its protein product is CASSVDRGTDTQYF.

This chain uses TRBV11-2 with TRBJ2-7, with 10 bases that match TRBD2. V trimming: 6 bases; J trimming: 0 bases; junction bases outside the gene matches: 8. The length of the CDR3 is 16 residues. Germline CDR1 and CDR2: SGHAT and FQNNGV. CDR3 sequence: CASSHRLAGFSYEQYF. As DNA, the CDR3 is TGTGCCAGCAGTCACAGACTAGCGGGTTTCTCCTACGAGCAGTACTTC.

The V and J genes are TRBV15 and TRBJ2-4; possibly TRBD1 for D (6 bases). Trimming took off 4 bases at V and 5 bases at J, with 12 bases between the two ends. The length of the CDR3 is 14 residues. Per the germline V gene, CDR1 is LNHNV and CDR2 is YYDKDF (reference sequence). The CDR3 sequence: CATSNLDSQNIQYF. As DNA, the CDR3 is TGTGCCACCAGCAATCTGGACAGCCAAAACATTCAGTACTTC.

The genes are TRBV11-2 and TRBJ2-5, with no clear D. The V gene lost 1 base and the J gene lost 3 bases, with 6 bases spanning the gap. The germline V gene has CDR1 SGHAT and CDR2 FQNNGV. This CDR3 spans 13 amino acids. The CDR3 DNA reads as TGTGCCAGCAGCTTAGGACGTGAAGAGACCCAGTACTTC. It yields the protein CASSLGREETQYF. Drawing the rest from reference TRBV11-2 and TRBJ2-5, the complete variable domain is EAGVAQSPRYKIIEKRQSVAFWCNPISGHATLYWYQQILGQGPKLLIQFQNNGVVDDSQLPKDRFSAERLKGVDSTLKIQPAKLEDSAVYLCASSLGREETQYFGPGTRLLVL.

The rearrangement joins TRBV6-1 to TRBJ1-5; TRBD1 matches at 9 bases. Germline CDR1 MNHNS, CDR2 SASEGT. The CDR3 sequence is 16 residues long. The trim removed 2 bases at V and 5 bases at J, leaving 7 bases unmatched. The CDR3 protein is CASSERDRDFDQPQHF. As DNA, the CDR3 is TGTGCCAGCAGTGAAAGGGACAGGGATTTCGATCAGCCCCAGCATTTT.

The chain links TRBV30 to TRBJ1-5; D remains ambiguous. Per germline, CDR1 GTSNPN and CDR2 SVGIG (reference sequence). Trimming left V 1 base short and J 7 bases short, with 14 bases between. The CDR3 is 14 residues long. CDR3 sequence (DNA): TGTGCCTGGAGTGGGATTTGGCGGGCCCAGCCCCAGCATTTT. Protein sequence: CAWSGIWRAQPQHF.

The rearrangement links TRBV10-3 to TRBJ1-4; 7 bases match TRBD1. V lost 6 bases, J lost 0 bases, and 4 bases stayed unmatched. Germline values: CDR1 ENHRY, CDR2 SYGVKD. The CDR3 is 15 amino acids. The CDR3 nucleotides are TGTGCCATCAGCACAGGACAGGCAACTAATGAAAAACTGTTTTTT. Its translation is CAISTGQATNEKLFF.

J is TRBJ1-1 and V is TRBV7-8; D remains ambiguous. Trimming left V 5 bases short and J 1 base short, with 11 bases between. CDR3 size: 14 residues. CDR1 and CDR2 from the germline V gene are SGHVS and FQNEAQ. CDR3 DNA: TGTGCCAGCAGCCCTAGTGAGGCGAACACTGAAGCTTTCTTT. This sequence encodes CASSPSEANTEAFF.